This T cell receptor (beta chain) is from a study of early T cells in non-severe SARS-CoV-2 infection. Study information: The input, bulk RNA from unsorted whole blood, was sequenced, and chains were unpaired. Study-level points and caveats: Private and CD4 specificities were missed by VDJdb matching, which favored anti-spike CD8 responses.

Each single cDNA molecule received a unique molecular identifier. From the 5' RACE reads, TCRdb called clonotypes with MiXCR, one entry per CDR3 protein. Of 30,000 or so distinct CDR3 sequences listed, around 5% are singletons. V lost 6 bases and J lost 4; bases outside the gene matches: 2. CDR1 is SGHRS and CDR2 is YFSETQ in the germline V gene. This CDR3 has 12 residues. This clonotype was counted ten times or more. Its matching antigen is unknown. Sequencing input: whole blood. This TCR derives from an adult who was a healthcare worker with PCR-confirmed SARS-CoV-2 infection or an uninfected control (not recorded which). The rearrangement uses TRBV5-1 and TRBJ2-7, with 9 bases aligning to TRBD1. CDR3 DNA sequence: TGCGCCAGCACCGGACAGGGGTACGAGCAGTACTTC. This translates into CASTGQGYEQYF.